This is a list of T cell receptor beta chains from one sample in a study of blood T cell repertoires in COVID-19. Assay used: immunoSEQ multiplex PCR; TCRdb lists only in-frame clones, some missing. The sample carries around 270,000 clones, approximately 80% recorded once. Material: peripheral blood. These receptors were taken from a man in his sixties with acute or convalescent COVID-19. Each CDR3 is given with its conserved first and last residue. The order of the fields is clone size, J gene, D gene, V gene, CDR3 DNA, CDR3 protein. The D gene is left open where the match is weak. The listing skips clone size in some rows; elsewhere it reads once, few, many or a size class.

>NA|TRBJ2-2|NA|TRBV18
TGTGCCAGCTCACCCCTGACCGGGGGGGAGCTGTTTTTT
CASSPLTGGELFF
>NA|TRBJ2-3|TRBD2|TRBV3-1/TRBV3-2
TGTGCCAGCAGCCAAGATGGGCCAGCGGGATCTAGCACAGATACGCAGTATTTT
CASSQDGPAGSSTDTQYF
>few|TRBJ2-1|NA|TRBV5-1
TGCGCCAGCAGCTTGTATGGGGGGAATTTCGATGAGCAGTTCTTC
CASSLYGGNFDEQFF
>NA|TRBJ2-5|NA|TRBV20-1
TGCAGTGCTAGTGGGGACACCCAAGAGACCCAGTACTTC
CSASGDTQETQYF
>NA|TRBJ1-2|NA|TRBV30
TGTGCCTGCCAAAGGGGGTCCTCCAACTATGGCTACACCTTC
CACQRGSSNYGYTF
>NA|TRBJ2-2|NA|TRBV6-6
TGTGCCAGCAGTTACTCGTGGAGAGCGAACACCGGGGAGCTGTTTTTT
CASSYSWRANTGELFF
>NA|TRBJ2-1|TRBD2|TRBV9
TGTGCCAGCAGCGTCGGTAGCGGGGTCCAGCAAGGGCAGCAGTTCTTC
CASSVGSGVQQGQQFF
>NA|TRBJ2-2|TRBD2|TRBV9
TGTGCCAGCAGCGTAGGGGGACTAGCGAACACCGGGGAGCTGTTTTTT
CASSVGGLANTGELFF
>NA|TRBJ2-1|TRBD2|TRBV7-9
TGTGCCAGCAGCTTAAGGGTAGCGGGGGGGCGGCTTGAGCAGTTCTTC
CASSLRVAGGRLEQFF
>NA|TRBJ2-3|TRBD1|TRBV6-5
TGTGCCAGCATAAGAACAGGGGGATTCACAGATACGCAGTATTTT
CASIRTGGFTDTQYF
>few|TRBJ1-4|TRBD1|TRBV19
TGTGCCAGTAGTTTGGAGGGGGCAGGTGAAAAACTGTTTTTT
CASSLEGAGEKLFF
>once|TRBJ2-1|NA|TRBV5-4
TGTGCCAGCAGCTCTGAGGGGGAGGGAGTTCTCAATGAGCAGTTCTTC
CASSSEGEGVLNEQFF
>NA|TRBJ2-7|TRBD2|TRBV4-3
TGCGCCAGCAGCCAAGATTATCTAGCGGGAGGGATGGGGGCCTCCTACGAGCAGTACTTC
CASSQDYLAGGMGASYEQYF
>NA|TRBJ2-1|NA|TRBV19
TGTGCCAGTAGTATCGGGGGATCTCGGGGGGAGCAGTTCTTC
CASSIGGSRGEQFF
>few|TRBJ2-3|NA|TRBV11-3
TGTGCCAGCAGTTCAGGGCCCCAAGCAGATACGCAGTATTTT
CASSSGPQADTQYF
>NA|TRBJ2-3|NA|TRBV7-3
TGTGCCAGCAGCTTATCAGGGGTAGCAGATACGCAGTATTTT
CASSLSGVADTQYF
>NA|TRBJ2-7|TRBD2|TRBV4-1
TGCGCCAGCAGCCATCCCGGGACTAGCGTTTACGAGCAGTACTTC
CASSHPGTSVYEQYF
>NA|TRBJ2-2|TRBD2|TRBV5-5
TGTGCCAGCAGCTTGGAGCCTAGCGGGAGGGCGGTGAACACCGGGGAGCTGTTTTTT
CASSLEPSGRAVNTGELFF
>NA|TRBJ2-3|NA|TRBV7-3
TGTGCCAGCAGCTCAGAACATACAGATACGCAGTATTTT
CASSSEHTDTQYF
>NA|TRBJ2-7|TRBD1|TRBV6-5
TGTGCCAGCAGTTACAGGGGACAGGACTACGAGCAGTACTTC
CASSYRGQDYEQYF
>NA|TRBJ2-1|TRBD2|TRBV28
TGTGCCAGCAGTTTATTTTCTAGCGGGAGGTACAATGAGCAGTTCTTC
CASSLFSSGRYNEQFF
>NA|TRBJ2-7|TRBD1|TRBV9
TGTGCCAGCAGCGTAACTTGGGGACAGGGCTACGAGCAGTACTTC
CASSVTWGQGYEQYF
>NA|TRBJ1-1|NA|TRBV4-3
TGCGCCAGCAGCCAGGGGCGCAGAACTGAAGCTTTCTTT
CASSQGRRTEAFF
>NA|TRBJ2-6|NA|TRBV7-8
TGTGCCAGCAGCTTATGGGTAGCAGCGTCTGGGGCCAACGTCCTGACTTTC
CASSLWVAASGANVLTF
>few|TRBJ2-2|TRBD1|TRBV6-5
TGTGCCAGCAGTTCAGGGACAGGGGATGTCGGGGAGCTGTTTTTT
CASSSGTGDVGELFF
>NA|TRBJ1-3|TRBD1|TRBV6-1
TGTGCCAGCAGTGAATGGCCTCAGGGGGCGTTTGGAAACACCATATATTTT
CASSEWPQGAFGNTIYF